The present T cell receptor beta chain was sequenced within a study of Tregs in tolerant kidney transplant recipients. V shed 5 bases and J shed 0 bases, with 11 bases lying between them. Germline values: CDR1 MNHNS, CDR2 SASEGT. The CDR3 runs 14 residues. TCRdb's table, derived via immunoSEQ multiplex PCR, lists solely in-frame clones and lacks some. The table records fewer than 100,000 clones, around 90% of them present only once. The V call is TRBV6-1, the J call TRBJ2-7; D might be TRBD1 (6 bases). Sequencing was performed on Tregs from blood, taken before the transplant. The source of this sequence is a human donor who received a combined kidney and bone marrow transplant. The CDR3 protein is CASSRDTSSYEQYF. The CDR3 coding sequence is TGTGCCAGCAGTCGGGACACGAGCTCCTACGAGCAGTACTTC.